These 11 T cell receptor beta chains were sequenced from one sample in a study of blood T cell repertoires in COVID-19. TCRdb keeps only in-frame clones here, not all; method: immunoSEQ multiplex PCR. The sample has approximately 180,000 clones, more than 75% seen once. Sequencing was performed on peripheral blood. Source of these receptors: a person aged 65-85 years with COVID-19, enrolled during active disease.

This rearrangement joins TRBV2 to TRBJ1-5, with D possibly being TRBD1 (6 bases). The V and J ends lost 2 bases and 1 base respectively, with 12 bases between them. Looked up from germline, CDR1 is SNHLY and CDR2 is FYNNEI. The CDR3 contains 16 residues. CDR3 coding DNA: TGTGCCAGCAGTGAAAACGGGGGGCGAAGCAATCAGCCCCAGCATTTT. This sequence encodes CASSENGGRSNQPQHF.

V usage is TRBV19 and J usage is TRBJ1-2; 7 bases align to TRBD1. The CDR3 loop spans 15 amino acids. The ends lost 5 bases at V and 2 bases at J; junction bases unmatched: 8. Germline CDR1 and CDR2: LNHDA and SQIVND (reference sequence). The chain's CDR3 is CASSAYRGKNYGYTF. The CDR3 coding sequence is TGTGCCAGTAGTGCGTACAGGGGCAAGAACTATGGCTACACCTTC.

The rearrangement joins TRBV27 to TRBJ2-2; the D gene is possibly TRBD2 (5 bases). V was cut by 1 base and J by 7 bases, with 34 bases left in between. The CDR3 has 22 amino acids. The germline V gene encodes CDR1 MNHEY and CDR2 SMNVEV (reference sequence). In nucleotides, the CDR3 is TGTGCCAGCAGTTTATTTATCGGGATGGTGGCAGGATTTCTTTTGAGATACGGGGAGCTGTTTTTT. Translated, it gives CASSLFIGMVAGFLLRYGELFF.

The chain recombines TRBV27 with TRBJ2-2; 9 positions agree with TRBD2. The germline CDR1 and CDR2 sequences are MNHEY and SMNVEV (reference sequence). Trimming at V came to 2 bases and at J to 4 bases, leaving 14 bases not matched to a gene. The CDR3 covers 19 residues. CDR3 DNA: TGTGCCAGCAGTTTAGCGGGAGGGCCTGTCGGTGTATTCACCGGGGAGCTGTTTTTT. Protein: CASSLAGGPVGVFTGELFF.

J is TRBJ1-2 and V is TRBV5-5; D remains ambiguous. CDR3 length: 11 amino acids. CDR1 SGHKS and CDR2 YYEKEE come from the germline V gene (reference sequence). V was pared by 0 bases and J by 13 bases, with 10 bases between. The CDR3 DNA reads TGTGCCAGCAGCTTGGCCTCTTCGTCCACCTTC. Translating gives CASSLASSSTF.

This clone occurred a few times. This chain connects TRBV30 to TRBJ2-2, with D perhaps matching TRBD2 (6 bases). Trimming removed 0 bases at V and 6 bases at J, with 14 bases between. This CDR3 has 15 residues. Germline lookup yields CDR1 GTSNPN and CDR2 SVGIG (reference sequence). The CDR3 DNA sequence: TGTGCCTGGAGTGTACCCGGGAGAAAGGCCGGGGAGCTGTTTTTT. Encoded protein: CAWSVPGRKAGELFF.

This chain uses TRBV6-5 with TRBJ1-2; 9 bases map to TRBD1. The germline gives CDR1 MNHEY, CDR2 SVGAGI. The CDR3 extends over 13 amino acids. The ends lost 4 bases at V and 8 bases at J; junction bases unmatched: 5. The CDR3 spells CASSWGQGLGYTF. CDR3 nucleotide sequence: TGTGCCAGCAGTTGGGGACAGGGCCTCGGCTACACCTTC.

In nucleotides, the CDR3 is TGTGCCACCAGCACTCGCCGAATAGAAAATGAGCAGTTCTTC. Translating gives CATSTRRIENEQFF. V is TRBV15 and J is TRBJ2-1; D unclear. The germline V gene encodes CDR1 LNHNV and CDR2 YYDKDF (reference sequence). V lost 4 bases to trimming and J lost 7 bases, with 14 bases between them. The length of the CDR3 is 14 residues. The full variable domain, with the rest looked up from reference TRBV15 and TRBJ2-1, is DAMVIQNPRYQVTQFGKPVTLSCSQTLNHNVMYWYQQKSSQAPKLLFHYYDKDFNNEADTPDNFQSRRPNTSFCFLDIRSPGLGDTAMYLCATSTRRIENEQFFGPGTRLTVL.

This clone was picked up a small number of times. The V and J genes are TRBV3-1 (or the pseudogene TRBV3-2) and TRBJ2-2; 10 nucleotides line up with TRBD1. The germline V gene has CDR1 LGHDT and CDR2 YNNKEL (reference sequence). Trimming at V came to 3 bases and at J to 7 bases, leaving 5 bases not matched to a gene. This CDR3 is built from 15 residues. For the CDR3, the DNA is TGTGCCAGCAGCCACGGGACAGGGGCTCGCGGGGAGCTGTTTTTT. It is translated as CASSHGTGARGELFF.

The CDR3 DNA is TGTGCCAGCAGCTTAGGGGGGACAGGGTACAATGAGCAGTTCTTC. Protein: CASSLGGTGYNEQFF. The rearrangement links TRBV7-9 to TRBJ2-1; TRBD1 agrees at 9 bases. The germline V gene has CDR1 SEHNR and CDR2 FQNEAQ (reference sequence). The CDR3 runs to 15 residues. With 1 base clipped from V and 4 bases from J, the junction kept 2 bases outside the gene matches.

This clone has a single count. The rearrangement links TRBV19 to TRBJ1-2; D is ambiguous. Trimming took off 3 bases at V and 3 bases at J, with 11 bases between the two ends. The CDR3 contains 14 residues. CDR1 is LNHDA, CDR2 SQIVND, per germline (reference sequence). The CDR3 nucleotides are TGTGCCAGTAGTATTACAACCCGGGACTATGGCTACACCTTC. As protein: CASSITTRDYGYTF.